This TCR beta chain comes out of a study of shared clonotypes between healthy human individuals. Every unsorted PBMC PCR replicate was loaded with roughly 0.3 ug DNA, approximately 30,000 T cell genomes. Sequencing on ten immunoSEQ deep assay plates was performed for unsorted PBMC DNA. Sequencing was performed with immunoSEQ multiplex PCR; in TCRdb, only in-frame clones are kept and a portion is missing. The sample lists a few hundred thousand clones; 79% were seen once. This clone is a singleton in its sample. The V gene's germline CDR1 is SNHLY and CDR2 FYNNEI. CDR3 length: 15 amino acids. V gave up 9 bases and J gave up 9 bases; unmatched junction bases: 17.

The receptor comes from a woman in her thirties or forties in good health. Some clones in this sample may be carry-over from other donors' samples. The chain combines TRBV2 with TRBJ2-1; 7 positions match TRBD1. Material: PBMCs. The CDR3 is CASTGQRFGEGEQFF. The CDR3 region has the DNA TGTGCCAGTACGGGACAGCGCTTCGGAGAGGGTGAGCAGTTCTTC.